Shown below are 5 T cell receptor beta chains from a single sample sequenced in a study of T cell clones after liver transplantation. This table comes from immunoSEQ multiplex PCR, and its TCRdb copy is limited to in-frame clones, with some not included. This table has approximately 55,000 clones, 70% to 80% appearing once. Sequences were derived from CD4+ T cells from blood, sampled before liver transplant. The receptor set was obtained from a human donor who received a liver transplant.

The chain joins TRBV10-3 to TRBJ1-2; 9 nucleotides match TRBD1. Germline CDR1 ENHRY, CDR2 SYGVKD. The CDR3 totals 14 residues. V lost 10 bases and J lost 2; bases outside the gene matches: 8. CDR3 protein: CATEGQGRNYGYTF. In DNA form, the CDR3 reads TGTGCCACCGAGGGACAGGGTAGGAACTATGGCTACACCTTC.

The chain is built from TRBV6-6 and TRBJ2-7; the D gene is possibly TRBD2 (6 bases). With 1 base removed from V and 1 base from J, the gap between germline ends came to 11 bases. The CDR3 is 15 amino acids. The germline CDR1 and CDR2 sequences are MNHNY and SVGAGI (reference sequence). The CDR3 nucleotides read TGTGCCAGCAGTTACTACGGGACTGATTCCTACGAGCAGTACTTC. Its protein is CASSYYGTDSYEQYF.

The chain carries TRBV6-6 and TRBJ2-1, with D perhaps matching TRBD2 (7 bases). The CDR3 is made up of 16 amino acids. Trimming stripped 2 bases from V and 7 bases from J, with 18 bases between. Per the germline V gene, CDR1 is MNHNY and CDR2 is SVGAGI (reference sequence). The CDR3 protein is CASSYKGGGVSNEQFF. CDR3 nucleotide sequence: TGTGCCAGCAGTTACAAGGGCGGGGGCGTGTCAAATGAGCAGTTCTTC.

The rearrangement links TRBV10-1 to TRBJ2-7; 7 bases are a match to TRBD1. This CDR3 region has 14 residues. The germline V gene encodes CDR1 WNHNN and CDR2 SYGVQD (reference sequence). J gave up 2 bases and V 5 bases, and 6 bases lay outside the gene matches. CDR3 bases: TGCGCCAGCAGTTCGGGACAGAGTACCTACGAGCAGTACTTC. The encoded protein is CASSSGQSTYEQYF.

This chain connects TRBV7-2 to TRBJ2-7; 7 bases are a match to TRBD1. Germline CDR1 and CDR2: SGHTA and FQGNSA. With 2 bases clipped from V and 6 bases from J, the junction kept 4 bases outside the gene matches. This CDR3 comprises 13 residues. CDR3 sequence (DNA): TGTGCCAGCAGCTTAACGACAGGGAGCGAGCAGTACTTC. It is translated as CASSLTTGSEQYF.